This entry concerns a single T cell receptor (beta chain). The sample originates from a study of blood T cell repertoires in COVID-19. Looking at the study overall: COVID-19 samples from acute and convalescent phases originated in the United States, Italy and Spain. Sample material is recorded as cDNA or gDNA derived from T cells, B-cell-depleted T cells, or PBMCs.

The germline CDR1 and CDR2 sequences are SGHVS and FQNEAQ. V lost 5 bases, J lost 2 bases, and 7 bases lay in between. The CDR3 runs to 12 residues. Under the authors' procedure: How many nucleated cells were present was estimated from reference gene primer amplification. Sequencing was performed with immunoSEQ multiplex PCR; in TCRdb, only in-frame clones are kept and a portion is missing. V and J calls and clone size are as listed in that table; D and trimming were resolved from the DNA. The sample records some 100,000 clones, 80% to 90% being singletons. The source material was peripheral blood. The clonotype comes from a man aged 65 to 79 who had recovered from COVID-19. The V and J genes are TRBV7-8 and TRBJ2-7; D remains unclear. The CDR3 region has the DNA TGTGCCAGCAGCGTCGACACCTACGAGCAGTACTTC. Amino acid sequence: CASSVDTYEQYF.